A selection of T cell receptor beta chains follows, all from one sample in a study of blood T cell repertoires in COVID-19. Repertoires were generated with immunoSEQ multiplex PCR, while TCRdb's copy carries only in-frame clones and drops some. Of 110,000 to 150,000 clones listed, approximately 85% are singletons. Source material: peripheral blood. These receptor sequences come from a woman of 80 years or more with acute or convalescent COVID-19. The CDR3 runs from the conserved cysteine through the conserved F or W. D genes are given only for firm matches. Clone size is stated in some rows and not others, as once, few, many or a class when expanded.

CDR3aa: CAWRPGLPNTEAFF; CDR3nt: TGTGCCTGGAGGCCGGGACTCCCGAACACTGAAGCTTTCTTT; j_gene: TRBJ1-1; d_gene: .; abundance: .; v_gene: TRBV30
CDR3aa: CASSLSLAQGAGIGELFF; CDR3nt: TGTGCCAGCAGTTTATCCCTAGCGCAGGGGGCAGGTATCGGGGAGCTGTTTTTT; j_gene: TRBJ2-2; d_gene: TRBD1; abundance: .; v_gene: TRBV27
CDR3aa: CASSLDGDANQPQHF; CDR3nt: TGTGCCAGCAGCTTGGACGGGGATGCGAATCAGCCCCAGCATTTT; j_gene: TRBJ1-5; d_gene: .; abundance: .; v_gene: TRBV5-4
CDR3aa: CASSQQPLSNTEAFF; CDR3nt: TGCGCCAGCAGCCAACAACCCCTAAGTAACACTGAAGCTTTCTTT; j_gene: TRBJ1-1; d_gene: .; abundance: .; v_gene: TRBV4-1
CDR3aa: CASSPRNQPQHF; CDR3nt: TGTGCCAGCAGCCCCAGGAATCAGCCCCAGCATTTT; j_gene: TRBJ1-5; d_gene: .; abundance: .; v_gene: TRBV6-2/TRBV6-3
CDR3aa: CASGAAGTGLSYEQYF; CDR3nt: TGCGCCAGCGGAGCCGCCGGGACAGGGCTATCCTACGAGCAGTACTTC; j_gene: TRBJ2-7; d_gene: TRBD1; abundance: once; v_gene: TRBV10-2
CDR3aa: CASSPYLYLRGLNTEAFF; CDR3nt: TGTGCCAGCAGTCCGTATTTATATCTCAGGGGGCTAAACACTGAAGCTTTCTTT; j_gene: TRBJ1-1; d_gene: TRBD1; abundance: once; v_gene: TRBV2
CDR3aa: CASRKQSFGEKLFF; CDR3nt: TGTGCCAGCAGAAAACAGAGTTTTGGTGAAAAACTGTTTTTT; j_gene: TRBJ1-4; d_gene: .; abundance: few; v_gene: TRBV28
CDR3aa: CASSSILGQKPTDTQYF; CDR3nt: TGTGCCAGCAGCTCAATTCTGGGACAGAAGCCCACAGATACGCAGTATTTT; j_gene: TRBJ2-3; d_gene: TRBD1; abundance: once; v_gene: TRBV7-8
CDR3aa: CASSLREYGYTF; CDR3nt: TGTGCCAGCAGCTTACGGGAATATGGCTACACCTTC; j_gene: TRBJ1-2; d_gene: .; abundance: .; v_gene: TRBV11-2
CDR3aa: CASSLEGNTGTEAFF; CDR3nt: TGTGCCAGCAGCTTAGAGGGAAATACAGGGACTGAAGCTTTCTTT; j_gene: TRBJ1-1; d_gene: .; abundance: few; v_gene: TRBV11-3
CDR3aa: CASRALAGETGELFF; CDR3nt: TGTGCCAGCAGGGCTCTAGCGGGGGAAACCGGGGAGCTGTTTTTT; j_gene: TRBJ2-2; d_gene: TRBD2; abundance: .; v_gene: TRBV28
CDR3aa: CASRPRDRYYEQYF; CDR3nt: TGTGCCAGCAGACCAAGGGACAGGTATTACGAGCAGTACTTC; j_gene: TRBJ2-7; d_gene: TRBD1; abundance: .; v_gene: TRBV28
CDR3aa: CASSYDRASYEQYF; CDR3nt: TGTGCCAGCAGCTACGACAGGGCCTCCTACGAGCAGTACTTC; j_gene: TRBJ2-7; d_gene: TRBD1; abundance: .; v_gene: TRBV14
CDR3aa: CASSHSRQGNTEAFF; CDR3nt: TGTGCCAGCAGCCATTCTCGACAGGGGAACACTGAAGCTTTCTTT; j_gene: TRBJ1-1; d_gene: TRBD1; abundance: .; v_gene: TRBV14
CDR3aa: CASYPGDNTGELFF; CDR3nt: TGTGCCAGCTATCCGGGAGACAATACCGGGGAGCTGTTTTTT; j_gene: TRBJ2-2; d_gene: .; abundance: .; v_gene: TRBV2
CDR3aa: CASRPTGSYGYTF; CDR3nt: TGTGCCAGCAGACCAACAGGGTCTTATGGCTACACCTTC; j_gene: TRBJ1-2; d_gene: .; abundance: .; v_gene: TRBV6-5
CDR3aa: CASSAVGSGRENTGELFF; CDR3nt: TGTGCCAGCAGCGCCGTTGGTAGCGGGAGGGAGAACACCGGGGAGCTGTTTTTT; j_gene: TRBJ2-2; d_gene: TRBD2; abundance: .; v_gene: TRBV5-6
CDR3aa: CASSFLGGRRNEKLFF; CDR3nt: TGTGCCAGCAGTTTTCTAGGGGGACGACGCAATGAAAAACTGTTTTTT; j_gene: TRBJ1-4; d_gene: .; abundance: few; v_gene: TRBV28
CDR3aa: CASSPLRGPQHF; CDR3nt: TGTGCCAGCAGCCCTCTAAGAGGTCCCCAGCATTTT; j_gene: TRBJ1-5; d_gene: .; abundance: .; v_gene: TRBV16
CDR3aa: CAISESSGGSQETQYF; CDR3nt: TGTGCCATCAGTGAGTCTAGCGGGGGTTCCCAAGAGACCCAGTACTTC; j_gene: TRBJ2-5; d_gene: TRBD2; abundance: .; v_gene: TRBV10-3
CDR3aa: CASSLLTGGARQPQHF; CDR3nt: TGTGCCAGTAGTCTCCTGACAGGGGGCGCGAGGCAGCCCCAGCATTTT; j_gene: TRBJ1-5; d_gene: TRBD1; abundance: .; v_gene: TRBV19
CDR3aa: CASGPGQRYNEQFF; CDR3nt: TGTGCCAGTGGGCCGGGACAGAGATACAATGAGCAGTTCTTC; j_gene: TRBJ2-1; d_gene: TRBD1; abundance: few; v_gene: TRBV19
CDR3aa: CASSPGQGISDTEAFF; CDR3nt: TGTGCCAGCAGCCCGGGACAGGGAATAAGCGACACTGAAGCTTTCTTT; j_gene: TRBJ1-1; d_gene: TRBD1; abundance: once; v_gene: TRBV7-9
CDR3aa: CASSQLGQGTEAFF; CDR3nt: TGTGCCAGCAGTCAGCTCGGACAGGGGACTGAAGCTTTCTTT; j_gene: TRBJ1-1; d_gene: TRBD1; abundance: .; v_gene: TRBV2
CDR3aa: CASTPGQGASGYTF; CDR3nt: TGTGCCAGCACCCCGGGACAGGGGGCCTCTGGCTACACCTTC; j_gene: TRBJ1-2; d_gene: TRBD1; abundance: few; v_gene: TRBV6-4
CDR3aa: CASSVEGREGAFF; CDR3nt: TGTGCCAGCAGCGTAGAGGGCAGGGAGGGGGCTTTCTTT; j_gene: TRBJ1-1; d_gene: .; abundance: .; v_gene: TRBV9
CDR3aa: CASSPGGTAGTSFVREQYF; CDR3nt: TGTGCCAGCAGCCCCGGAGGGACAGCCGGGACTAGCTTTGTTCGGGAGCAGTACTTC; j_gene: TRBJ2-7; d_gene: TRBD2; abundance: .; v_gene: TRBV13
CDR3aa: CSVEGETGGPDEQFF; CDR3nt: TGCAGCGTTGAAGGAGAGACGGGAGGGCCTGATGAGCAGTTCTTC; j_gene: TRBJ2-1; d_gene: TRBD2; abundance: .; v_gene: TRBV29-1
CDR3aa: CASSVSAMSSGNTIYF; CDR3nt: TGTGCCAGCAGCGTATCAGCGATGTCCTCTGGAAACACCATATATTTT; j_gene: TRBJ1-3; d_gene: .; abundance: .; v_gene: TRBV11-2
CDR3aa: CSALQGNTIYF; CDR3nt: TGCAGTGCCTTACAAGGAAACACCATATATTTT; j_gene: TRBJ1-3; d_gene: .; abundance: .; v_gene: TRBV20-1
CDR3aa: CASRAFNFNYGYTF; CDR3nt: TGTGCCAGTAGGGCTTTTAATTTTAACTATGGCTACACCTTC; j_gene: TRBJ1-2; d_gene: .; abundance: few; v_gene: TRBV19
CDR3aa: CASSLGQGNNSPLHF; CDR3nt: TGTGCCAGCAGCTTAGGACAGGGTAATAATTCACCCCTCCACTTT; j_gene: TRBJ1-6; d_gene: TRBD1; abundance: .; v_gene: TRBV7-2
CDR3aa: CASSFPGLGQANTYEQYF; CDR3nt: TGTGCCAGCAGTTTCCCCGGCCTCGGACAGGCCAACACCTACGAGCAGTACTTC; j_gene: TRBJ2-7; d_gene: TRBD1; abundance: .; v_gene: TRBV28
CDR3aa: CASSRPGSILYEQYF; CDR3nt: TGTGCCAGCAGCCGACCGGGAAGCATCCTCTACGAGCAGTACTTC; j_gene: TRBJ2-7; d_gene: .; abundance: .; v_gene: TRBV5-4
CDR3aa: CASSLTGEGYTF; CDR3nt: TGTGCCAGCAGTTTGACAGGTGAAGGCTACACCTTC; j_gene: TRBJ1-2; d_gene: .; abundance: .; v_gene: TRBV12-3/TRBV12-4
CDR3aa: CASSGRGLGGNQPQHF; CDR3nt: TGTGCCAGCAGTGGCAGGGGGCTCGGAGGCAATCAGCCCCAGCATTTT; j_gene: TRBJ1-5; d_gene: TRBD1; abundance: .; v_gene: TRBV28
CDR3aa: CASSPADRSEQYF; CDR3nt: TGTGCCAGCAGCCCCGCCGACAGGTCCGAGCAGTACTTC; j_gene: TRBJ2-7; d_gene: .; abundance: .; v_gene: TRBV28
CDR3aa: CASSLEGGQGTTSAQYF; CDR3nt: TGTGCCAGCAGCTTAGAAGGTGGACAGGGCACTACCTCGGCCCAGTACTTC; j_gene: TRBJ2-5; d_gene: TRBD1; abundance: .; v_gene: TRBV11-2
CDR3aa: CASSQPRLLSQQYF; CDR3nt: TGTGCCAGCAGCCAACCGAGGCTTCTAAGCCAGCAGTACTTC; j_gene: TRBJ2-7; d_gene: .; abundance: .; v_gene: TRBV7-8
CDR3aa: CASSLTGFETQYF; CDR3nt: TGTGCCAGCAGCTTAACCGGGTTTGAGACCCAGTACTTC; j_gene: TRBJ2-5; d_gene: .; abundance: .; v_gene: TRBV7-3
CDR3aa: CASRRTGDSGANVLTF; CDR3nt: TGCGCCAGCAGAAGGACAGGGGACTCTGGGGCCAACGTCCTGACTTTC; j_gene: TRBJ2-6; d_gene: TRBD1; abundance: .; v_gene: TRBV5-1
CDR3aa: CASSDWGGQPQHF; CDR3nt: TGTGCCAGCAGTGATTGGGGAGGGCAGCCCCAGCATTTT; j_gene: TRBJ1-5; d_gene: .; abundance: once; v_gene: TRBV2
CDR3aa: CATSRDQTGANTGELFF; CDR3nt: TGTGCCACCAGCAGAGATCAGACAGGGGCGAACACCGGGGAGCTGTTTTTT; j_gene: TRBJ2-2; d_gene: TRBD1; abundance: .; v_gene: TRBV15
CDR3aa: CASSSLWKGGAGELFF; CDR3nt: TGTGCCAGCAGCTCCCTCTGGAAAGGGGGTGCCGGGGAGCTGTTTTTT; j_gene: TRBJ2-2; d_gene: .; abundance: many; v_gene: TRBV11-2
CDR3aa: CASSRDRYEQYF; CDR3nt: TGTGCCAGCTCACGGGACAGGTACGAGCAGTACTTC; j_gene: TRBJ2-7; d_gene: TRBD1; abundance: .; v_gene: TRBV18
CDR3aa: CASSEVAGVRQYF; CDR3nt: TGTGCCAGCAGTGAAGTGGCGGGGGTTCGCCAGTACTTC; j_gene: TRBJ2-7; d_gene: TRBD2; abundance: .; v_gene: TRBV2
CDR3aa: CASSSPRGGSSYNSPLHF; CDR3nt: TGTGCCAGCAGCTCCCCGAGAGGGGGAAGCTCCTATAATTCACCCCTCCACTTT; j_gene: TRBJ1-6; d_gene: .; abundance: .; v_gene: TRBV7-8
CDR3aa: CASSFPSGRDEQFF; CDR3nt: TGTGCCAGCAGCTTTCCCAGCGGGAGGGATGAGCAGTTCTTC; j_gene: TRBJ2-1; d_gene: TRBD2; abundance: .; v_gene: TRBV13
CDR3aa: CASSVSLPGNYGYTF; CDR3nt: TGCGCCAGCAGTGTGAGCCTCCCAGGGAACTATGGCTACACCTTC; j_gene: TRBJ1-2; d_gene: .; abundance: few; v_gene: TRBV10-2
CDR3aa: CASKQGGSNQPQHF; CDR3nt: TGTGCCAGCAAACAGGGGGGGAGCAATCAGCCCCAGCATTTT; j_gene: TRBJ1-5; d_gene: TRBD1; abundance: .; v_gene: TRBV2
CDR3aa: CATSGQGARRPQHF; CDR3nt: TGTGCCACCAGCGGACAGGGGGCGAGGAGGCCCCAGCATTTT; j_gene: TRBJ1-5; d_gene: TRBD1; abundance: .; v_gene: TRBV15
CDR3aa: CASRMGGIAGELFF; CDR3nt: TGTGCCAGCCGCATGGGGGGGATAGCCGGGGAGCTGTTTTTT; j_gene: TRBJ2-2; d_gene: TRBD2; abundance: .; v_gene: TRBV19